A single sample gave rise to the 4 T cell receptor beta chains below, sequenced in a study of T cell changes during pregnancy in multiple sclerosis. Clones were sequenced by immunoSEQ multiplex PCR, and TCRdb holds only the in-frame ones, with some missing. The data show tens of thousands of clones, roughly 87% seen once. This specimen was CD4+ T cells from peripheral blood mononuclear cells, taken in the first trimester of pregnancy. The receptor source for this set is a female donor with multiple sclerosis, enrolled in a pregnancy study.

J is TRBJ2-7 and V is TRBV7-9; the D gene is possibly TRBD2 (6 bases). The CDR3 has 16 amino acids. CDR1 is SEHNR and CDR2 is FQNEAQ in the germline V gene (reference sequence). Trimming cost V 5 bases and J 5 bases, with 22 bases left between them. Here the CDR3 reads CASSDLRGTIRDEQYF. The CDR3 region has the DNA TGTGCCAGCAGCGACTTGCGGGGCACCATTAGGGACGAGCAGTACTTC.

V is TRBV10-2 and J is TRBJ2-1, with 13 bases identical to TRBD2. From germline, CDR1 is WSHSY and CDR2 SAAADI. The CDR3 loop spans 14 amino acids. The ends lost 7 bases at V and 7 bases at J; junction bases unmatched: 4. Here the CDR3 reads CASTLGLAGNEQFF. CDR3 nucleotide sequence: TGCGCCAGCACTTTGGGACTAGCGGGAAATGAGCAGTTCTTC.

This chain uses TRBV18 with TRBJ1-5; 9 bases align to TRBD1. Trimming cost V 2 bases and J 0 bases; bases outside gene matches: 5. The CDR3 contains 17 residues. CDR1 and CDR2 (germline): KGHSH, LQKENI. The CDR3 sequence is CASSPYGTGYSNQPQHF. Written as DNA, the CDR3 is TGTGCCAGCTCACCATACGGGACAGGGTATAGCAATCAGCCCCAGCATTTT.

V is TRBV5-4 and J is TRBJ2-2; 9 bases line up with TRBD1. J was trimmed by 4 bases and V by 0 bases; bases with no gene match: 4. Germline CDR1 reads SGHNT; CDR2 reads YYREEE (reference sequence). The CDR3 covers 16 residues. This CDR3 is CASSLAGTGPTGELFF. DNA of the CDR3: TGTGCCAGCAGCTTGGCCGGGACAGGGCCCACCGGGGAGCTGTTTTTT.